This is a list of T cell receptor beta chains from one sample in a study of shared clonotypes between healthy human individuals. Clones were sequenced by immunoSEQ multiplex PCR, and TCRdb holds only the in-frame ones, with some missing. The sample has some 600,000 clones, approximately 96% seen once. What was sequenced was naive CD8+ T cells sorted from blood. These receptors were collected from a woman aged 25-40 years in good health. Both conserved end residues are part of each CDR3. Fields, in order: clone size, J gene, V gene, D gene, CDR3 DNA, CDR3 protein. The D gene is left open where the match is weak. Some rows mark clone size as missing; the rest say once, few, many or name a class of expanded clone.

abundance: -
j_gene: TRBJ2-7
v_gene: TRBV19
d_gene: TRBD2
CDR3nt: TGTGCCAGTAGCACCACTTCCCTAGCGGAGGGCTTATATGAGCAGTACTTC
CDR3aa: CASSTTSLAEGLYEQYF

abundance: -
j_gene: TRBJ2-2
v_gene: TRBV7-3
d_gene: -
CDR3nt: TGTGCCAGCCGACTATCCGGCACCGGGGAGCTGTTTTTT
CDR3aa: CASRLSGTGELFF

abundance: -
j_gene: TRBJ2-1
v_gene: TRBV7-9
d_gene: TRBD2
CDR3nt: TGTGCCAGCAGCTCAAGGACGAGCGGGACTAGCGGATACAATGAGCAGTTCTTC
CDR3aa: CASSSRTSGTSGYNEQFF

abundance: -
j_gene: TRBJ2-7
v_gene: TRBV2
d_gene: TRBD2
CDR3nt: TGTGCCAGCGGGGGAGGGAGCTACGAGCAGTACTTC
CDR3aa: CASGGGSYEQYF

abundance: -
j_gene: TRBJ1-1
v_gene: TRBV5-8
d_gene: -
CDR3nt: TGTGCCAGCAGCCGGACAGATTATAGCACTGAAGCTTTCTTT
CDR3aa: CASSRTDYSTEAFF

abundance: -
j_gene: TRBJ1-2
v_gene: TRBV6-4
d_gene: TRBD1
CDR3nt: TGTGCCAGCAGTGAAAACGCCTTTGGGACAGGGGGAAATGGCTACACCTTC
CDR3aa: CASSENAFGTGGNGYTF

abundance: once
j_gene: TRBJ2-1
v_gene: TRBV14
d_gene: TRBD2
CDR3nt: TGTGCCAGCAGCCAAGAAACTAGCGGGGAGGGGAATGAGCAGTTCTTC
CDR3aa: CASSQETSGEGNEQFF

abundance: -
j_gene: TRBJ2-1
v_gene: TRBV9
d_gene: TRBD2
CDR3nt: TGTGCCAGCAGCGTAGTCCTAGCGGGAGGGCCTGAGTTCTTC
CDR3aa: CASSVVLAGGPEFF

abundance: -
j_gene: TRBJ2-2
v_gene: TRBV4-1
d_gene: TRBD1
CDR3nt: TGCGCCAGCAGCCCTTGGACAGGGGAAACCGGGGAGCTGTTTTTT
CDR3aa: CASSPWTGETGELFF

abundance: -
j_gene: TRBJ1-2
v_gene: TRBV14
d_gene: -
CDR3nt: TGTGCCAGCAGCCAAGCCGTGCGAGGGGCGTATGGCTACACCTTC
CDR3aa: CASSQAVRGAYGYTF